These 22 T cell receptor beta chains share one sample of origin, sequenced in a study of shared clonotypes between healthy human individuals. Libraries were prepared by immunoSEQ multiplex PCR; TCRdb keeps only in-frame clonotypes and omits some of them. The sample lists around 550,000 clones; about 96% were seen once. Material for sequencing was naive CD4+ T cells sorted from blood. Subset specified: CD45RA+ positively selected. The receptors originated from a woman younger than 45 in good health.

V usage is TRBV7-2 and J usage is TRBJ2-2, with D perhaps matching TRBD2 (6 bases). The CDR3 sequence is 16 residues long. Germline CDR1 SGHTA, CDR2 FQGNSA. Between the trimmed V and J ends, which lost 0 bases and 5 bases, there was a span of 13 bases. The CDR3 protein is CASSLARIGRTGELFF. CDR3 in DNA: TGTGCCAGCAGCTTAGCTCGAATCGGGAGAACCGGGGAGCTGTTTTTT.

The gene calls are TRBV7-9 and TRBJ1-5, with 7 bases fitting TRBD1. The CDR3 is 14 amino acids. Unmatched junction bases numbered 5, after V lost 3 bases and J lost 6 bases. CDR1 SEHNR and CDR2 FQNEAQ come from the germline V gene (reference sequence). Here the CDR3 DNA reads TGTGCCAGCAGCTTTCAGGGGGTAGGTCAGCCCCAGCATTTT. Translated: CASSFQGVGQPQHF.

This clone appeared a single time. The CDR3 DNA reads TGTGCCTGGAGTCCGGGACAGGGGTGGTTAGGGACCCAGTACTTC. It codes for CAWSPGQGWLGTQYF. The gene calls are TRBV30 and TRBJ2-5, with 10 nucleotides matching TRBD1. CDR3 length: 15 residues. Germline V CDR1 and CDR2: GTSNPN, SVGIG (reference sequence). Losses at the gene ends were 2 bases for V and 7 bases for J; bases not matched to a gene: 10.

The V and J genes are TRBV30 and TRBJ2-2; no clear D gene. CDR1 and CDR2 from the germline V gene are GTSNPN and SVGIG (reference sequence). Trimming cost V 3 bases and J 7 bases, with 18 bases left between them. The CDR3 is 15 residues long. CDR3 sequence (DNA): TGTGCCTGGAGCGGTCCAGCCCCCCAGATCGGGGAGCTGTTTTTT. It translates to CAWSGPAPQIGELFF.

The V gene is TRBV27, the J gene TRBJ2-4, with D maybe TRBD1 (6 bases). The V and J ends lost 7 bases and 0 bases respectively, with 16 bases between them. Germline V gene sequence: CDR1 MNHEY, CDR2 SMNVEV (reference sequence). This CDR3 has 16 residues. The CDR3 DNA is TGTGCCAGCACCGGAATAGGGGGTCTAGCCAAAAACATTCAGTACTTC. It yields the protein CASTGIGGLAKNIQYF.

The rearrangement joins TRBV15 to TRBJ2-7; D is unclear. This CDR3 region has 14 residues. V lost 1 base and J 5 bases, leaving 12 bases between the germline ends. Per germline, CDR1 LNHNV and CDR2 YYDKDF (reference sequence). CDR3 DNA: TGTGCCACCAGCAGAGTAGGTAGTGAGGACGAGCAGTACTTC. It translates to CATSRVGSEDEQYF.

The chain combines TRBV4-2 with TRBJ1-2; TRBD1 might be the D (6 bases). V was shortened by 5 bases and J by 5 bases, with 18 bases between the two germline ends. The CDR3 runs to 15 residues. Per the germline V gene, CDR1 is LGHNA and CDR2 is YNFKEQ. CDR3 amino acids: CASSGIGQGSYGYTF. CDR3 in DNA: TGTGCCAGCAGCGGAATAGGGCAGGGGTCGTATGGCTACACCTTC.

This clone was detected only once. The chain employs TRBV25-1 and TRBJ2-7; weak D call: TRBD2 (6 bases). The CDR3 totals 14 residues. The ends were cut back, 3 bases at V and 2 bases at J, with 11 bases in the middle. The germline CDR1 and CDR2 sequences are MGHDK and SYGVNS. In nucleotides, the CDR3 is TGTGCCAGCAGTGACGGAGGGAATACCTACGAGCAGTACTTC. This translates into CASSDGGNTYEQYF.

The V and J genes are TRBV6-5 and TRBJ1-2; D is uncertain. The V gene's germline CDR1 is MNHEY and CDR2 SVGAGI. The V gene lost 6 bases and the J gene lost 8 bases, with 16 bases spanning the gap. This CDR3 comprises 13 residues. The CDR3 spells CASSQEVYYGYTF. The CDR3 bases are TGTGCCAGCAGCCAAGAGGTTTATTACGGCTACACCTTC.

CDR3 region: CASSLEGTDTDTQYF. In DNA form, the CDR3 reads TGTGCCAGCAGTTTAGAGGGGACAGACACAGATACGCAGTATTTT. The genes are TRBV28 and TRBJ2-3, with 7 positions matching TRBD1. The CDR3 sequence is 15 residues long. Per germline, CDR1 MDHEN and CDR2 SYDVKM. V lost 2 bases, J lost 2 bases, and 4 bases stayed unmatched.

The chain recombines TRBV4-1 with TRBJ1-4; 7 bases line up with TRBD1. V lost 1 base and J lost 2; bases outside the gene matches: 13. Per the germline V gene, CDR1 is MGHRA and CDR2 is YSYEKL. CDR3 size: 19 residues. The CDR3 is CASSQVLWGPGQTNEKLFF. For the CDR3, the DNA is TGCGCCAGCAGCCAAGTCTTGTGGGGACCGGGACAGACTAATGAAAAACTGTTTTTT.

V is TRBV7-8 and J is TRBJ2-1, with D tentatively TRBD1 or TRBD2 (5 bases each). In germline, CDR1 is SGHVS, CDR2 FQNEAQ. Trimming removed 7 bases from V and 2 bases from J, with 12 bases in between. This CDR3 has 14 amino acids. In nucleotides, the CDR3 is TGTGCCAGCAAGTCTCGGGACCCCTACAATGAGCAGTTCTTC. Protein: CASKSRDPYNEQFF.

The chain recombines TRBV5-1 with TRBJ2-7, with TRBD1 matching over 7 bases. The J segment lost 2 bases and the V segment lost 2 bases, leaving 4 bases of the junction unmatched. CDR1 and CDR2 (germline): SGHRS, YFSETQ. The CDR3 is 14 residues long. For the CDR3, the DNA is TGCGCCAGCAGCTTTAGCGACAGGGCCTACGAGCAGTACTTC. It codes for CASSFSDRAYEQYF.

The CDR3 sequence is CASSLGATGAVRETQYF. The CDR3 DNA follows: TGCGCCAGCAGCTTGGGTGCGACAGGGGCGGTGAGGGAGACCCAGTACTTC. The chain couples TRBV5-1 to TRBJ2-5; 8 positions match TRBD1. Germline lookup yields CDR1 SGHRS and CDR2 YFSETQ. V lost 0 bases, J lost 5 bases, and 12 bases stayed unmatched. The CDR3 spans 17 residues.

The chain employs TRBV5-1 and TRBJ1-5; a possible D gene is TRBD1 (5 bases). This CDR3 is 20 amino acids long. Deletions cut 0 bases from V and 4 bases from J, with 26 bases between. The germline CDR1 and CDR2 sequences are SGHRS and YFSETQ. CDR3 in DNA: TGCGCCAGCAGCTTGGGGCCAGGGACCTGGAATGAAGGGACGAATCAGCCCCAGCATTTT. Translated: CASSLGPGTWNEGTNQPQHF.

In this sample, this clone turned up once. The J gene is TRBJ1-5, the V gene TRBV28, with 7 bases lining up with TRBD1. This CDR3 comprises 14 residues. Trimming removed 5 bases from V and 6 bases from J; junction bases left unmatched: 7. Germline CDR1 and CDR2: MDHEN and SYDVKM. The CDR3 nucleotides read TGTGCCAGCAGTCTAGGGACAGTAACTCAGCCCCAGCATTTT. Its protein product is CASSLGTVTQPQHF.

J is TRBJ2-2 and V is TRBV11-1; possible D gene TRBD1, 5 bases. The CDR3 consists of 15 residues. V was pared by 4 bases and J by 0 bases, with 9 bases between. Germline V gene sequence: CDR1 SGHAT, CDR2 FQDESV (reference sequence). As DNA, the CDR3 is TGTGCCAGCAGCTCTAGGGGCACGAACACCGGGGAGCTGTTTTTT. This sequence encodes CASSSRGTNTGELFF.

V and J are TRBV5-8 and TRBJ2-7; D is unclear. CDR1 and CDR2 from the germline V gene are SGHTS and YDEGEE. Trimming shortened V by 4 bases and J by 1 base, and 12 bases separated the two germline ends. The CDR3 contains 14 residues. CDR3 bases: TGTGCCAGCAGCCGCCGGACGGAGTCCTACGAGCAGTACTTC. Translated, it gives CASSRRTESYEQYF.

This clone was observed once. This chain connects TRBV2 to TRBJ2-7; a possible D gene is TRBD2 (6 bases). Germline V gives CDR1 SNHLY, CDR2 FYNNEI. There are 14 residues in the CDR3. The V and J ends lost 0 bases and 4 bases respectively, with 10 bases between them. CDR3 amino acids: CASSEAGGRYEQYF. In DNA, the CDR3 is TGTGCCAGCAGTGAAGCGGGAGGACGGTACGAGCAGTACTTC.

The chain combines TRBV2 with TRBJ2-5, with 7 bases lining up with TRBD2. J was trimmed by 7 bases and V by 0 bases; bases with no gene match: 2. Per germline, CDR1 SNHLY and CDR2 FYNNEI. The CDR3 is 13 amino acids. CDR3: CASSEALAGTQYF. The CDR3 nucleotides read TGTGCCAGCAGTGAAGCATTAGCGGGGACCCAGTACTTC.

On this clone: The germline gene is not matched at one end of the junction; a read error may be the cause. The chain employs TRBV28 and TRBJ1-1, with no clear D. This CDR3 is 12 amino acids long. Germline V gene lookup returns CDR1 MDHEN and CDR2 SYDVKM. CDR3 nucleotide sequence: TGTGCCAGCACCCAGCAAGGAACTGGAGCTTTCTTT. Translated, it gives CASTQQGTGAFF.

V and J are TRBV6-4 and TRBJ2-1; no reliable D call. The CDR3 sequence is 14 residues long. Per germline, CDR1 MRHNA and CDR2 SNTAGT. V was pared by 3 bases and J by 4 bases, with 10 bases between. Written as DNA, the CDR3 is TGTGCCAGCAGTGAGCGTGCTAGTTACAATGAGCAGTTCTTC. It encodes CASSERASYNEQFF.